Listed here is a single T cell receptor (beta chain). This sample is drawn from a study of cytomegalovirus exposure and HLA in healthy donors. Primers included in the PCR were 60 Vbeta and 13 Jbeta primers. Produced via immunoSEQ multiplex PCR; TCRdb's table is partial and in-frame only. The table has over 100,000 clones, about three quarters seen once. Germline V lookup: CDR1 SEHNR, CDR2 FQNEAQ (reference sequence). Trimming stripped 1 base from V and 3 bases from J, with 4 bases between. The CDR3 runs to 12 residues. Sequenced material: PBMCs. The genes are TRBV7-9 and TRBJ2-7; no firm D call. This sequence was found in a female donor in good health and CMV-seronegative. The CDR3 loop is CASSLDIYEQYF. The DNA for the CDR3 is TGTGCCAGCAGCTTAGACATCTACGAGCAGTACTTC.